This T cell receptor beta chain derives from a study of blood T cell repertoires in COVID-19. About the research overall: Collection of acute and convalescent COVID-19 samples took place in the United States, Italy and Spain. In each case, the material was cDNA or gDNA derived from T cells, B-cell-depleted T cells, or PBMCs.

Trimming pared 2 bases from V and 2 bases from J, leaving 9 bases between. In germline, CDR1 is GTSNPN, CDR2 SVGIG (reference sequence). CDR3 length: 13 residues. Under the authors' procedure: Nucleated cell number was recorded as an estimate derived from reference gene primer amplification. The assay was immunoSEQ multiplex PCR, and TCRdb's table has in-frame clones only and misses some. The V and J calls and clone size were taken over from that table, and D and trimming were inferred from the DNA. This sample has about 230,000 clones, with roughly 85% found just once. The chain employs TRBV30 and TRBJ1-1; the D gene is possibly TRBD1 (6 bases). The source of this sequence is a woman aged 18-29 years who had recovered from COVID-19. Sample: peripheral blood. The CDR3, as DNA: TGTGCCTGGAGTAGACAGGATAACACTGAAGCTTTCTTT. This sequence encodes CAWSRQDNTEAFF.